The 8 T cell receptor beta chains given below trace back to one sample, sequenced in a study of T cell responses to AZD1222 COVID-19 vaccine. TCRdb's copy holds only in-frame clones and misses some; the assay was immunoSEQ multiplex PCR. The table includes some 200,000 clones, 94% detected once. The sequenced sample was peripheral blood, obtained 28 days after the second dose of the MenACWY control vaccine. All receptors derive from an adult who received the MenACWY meningococcal vaccine as a control.

The rearrangement links TRBV3-1 (or the pseudogene TRBV3-2) to TRBJ1-1; the D is unclear. The V and J ends lost 4 bases and 11 bases respectively, with 8 bases between them. CDR1 is LGHDT, CDR2 YNNKEL, per germline (reference sequence). The CDR3 sequence is 10 residues long. This CDR3 reads CASSPPGAFF. In nucleotides, the CDR3 is TGTGCCAGCAGCCCGCCGGGGGCTTTCTTT.

The J gene is TRBJ2-7, the V gene TRBV7-6; 12 bases agree with TRBD1. The germline gives CDR1 SGHVS, CDR2 FNYEAQ. The CDR3 runs to 16 residues. V lost 0 bases and J lost 4; bases outside the gene matches: 4. The CDR3: CASSLAGTGGWYEQYF. The DNA for the CDR3 is TGTGCCAGCAGCTTAGCAGGGACAGGGGGCTGGTACGAGCAGTACTTC.

CDR3 region: CASIPVGSYEGYTF. The CDR3 coding sequence is TGTGCCAGCATCCCGGTTGGATCCTACGAGGGCTACACCTTC. The J gene is TRBJ1-2, the V gene TRBV7-8; D is undetermined. Trimming cost V 7 bases and J 8 bases, with 20 bases left between them. This CDR3 has 14 residues. Germline lookup yields CDR1 SGHVS and CDR2 FQNEAQ.

The chain carries TRBV18 and TRBJ1-1; the match to TRBD1 covers 7 bases. The CDR3 length is 15 residues. V lost 0 bases to trimming and J lost 2 bases; unmatched junction nucleotides: 3. Germline lookup yields CDR1 KGHSH and CDR2 LQKENI. Written as DNA, the CDR3 is TGTGCCAGCTCACCACCCGAGGGGGCCAACACTGAAGCTTTCTTT. This gives the protein CASSPPEGANTEAFF. The variable domain in full, with the rest retrieved from reference TRBV18 and TRBJ1-1, is NAGVMQNPRHLVRRRGQEARLRCSPMKGHSHVYWYRQLPEEGLKFMVYLQKENIIDESGMPKERFSAEFPKEGPSILRIQQVVRGDSAAYFCASSPPEGANTEAFFGQGTRLTVV.

This sequence joins TRBV11-2 and TRBJ2-3; perhaps TRBD2 as D (5 bases). The V and J ends lost 1 base and 2 bases respectively, with 7 bases between them. CDR3 length: 14 residues. Germline CDR1 and CDR2: SGHAT and FQNNGV. CDR3 protein: CASSLADSTDTQYF. The CDR3 nucleotides are TGTGCCAGCAGCTTAGCGGACTCCACAGATACGCAGTATTTT.

This clone appeared once. The rearrangement joins TRBV14 to TRBJ2-4; no definite D call. The V gene's germline CDR1 is SGHDN and CDR2 FVKESK. The CDR3 is made up of 14 amino acids. The V gene lost 3 bases and the J gene lost 6 bases, with 12 bases spanning the gap. The CDR3 DNA sequence: TGTGCCAGCAGCCAGGAAAGGGCGCCAAACATTCAGTACTTC. Encoded protein: CASSQERAPNIQYF.

The J gene is TRBJ1-5, the V gene TRBV12-3 or TRBV12-4; D gene ambiguous. This CDR3 comprises 13 residues. The V end lost 8 bases, the J end lost 3 bases, and 11 bases lay between the germline ends. CDR3 region: CASSAGFNQPQHF. CDR3 nucleotide sequence: TGTGCCAGCTCCGCCGGGTTCAATCAGCCCCAGCATTTT.

The J gene is TRBJ1-2, the V gene TRBV7-2; maybe TRBD1 (5 bases). V was shortened by 2 bases and J by 2 bases, with 15 bases between the two germline ends. The CDR3 consists of 16 residues. Germline assignment: CDR1 SGHTA and CDR2 FQGNSA. CDR3 sequence (DNA): TGTGCCAGCAGCTTATCAAGTCAGACAGACAACTATGGCTACACCTTC. Protein sequence: CASSLSSQTDNYGYTF. The variable domain in full, completed from reference TRBV7-2 and TRBJ1-2, reads GAGVSQSPSNKVTEKGKDVELRCDPISGHTALYWYRQSLGQGLEFLIYFQGNSAPDKSGLPSDRFSAERTGGSVSTLTIQRTQQEDSAVYLCASSLSSQTDNYGYTFGSGTRLTVV.